This T cell receptor beta chain was recorded in a study of T cells expressing NK-cell markers. On the study more broadly: Repertoires of TCR beta were obtained from T cells sorted as CD3+CD56+NKG2C+, CD3+CD56+NKG2C- and CD3+CD56-NKG2C+.

UMIs were included in TCR beta cDNA generated by 5'RACE template switching. TCRdb reprocessed the 5' RACE reads; each CDR3 protein has one entry and no DNA is given. This sample carries some 390,000 distinct CDR3 sequences, with roughly 10% going to the ten biggest clones. CDR1 DFQATT and CDR2 SNEGSKA come from the germline V gene (reference sequence). CDR3 length equals 15 residues. Points on this clonotype: What it binds is unknown.

Study findings and constraints: Five or six donors showed dominant NKG2C+ clonotypes comprising roughly 1.0-7.5% of their CD8+ T cells.

This rearrangement joins TRBV20-1 to TRBJ2-5; TCRdb selects TRBD2, and the lack of DNA leaves this call unchecked. The sequence derives from a woman aged 50 to 60 in good health. The sample comprised blood T cells: a sorted CD56 or NKG2C T cell subset, CD4+ or CD8+ T cells, or bulk PBMC T cells (not recorded which). The CDR3 reads CSARDDRLAEETQYF.